This TCR beta chain was recorded in a study of blood T cell repertoires in COVID-19. The overall study: In each case, the material was cDNA or gDNA derived from T cells, B-cell-depleted T cells, or PBMCs.

Original analysis: Nucleated cell counts were estimated from reference gene primer amplification. Using immunoSEQ multiplex PCR, the repertoire was profiled, and TCRdb retains in-frame clones only, with some absent. That table is the source of V, J and clone size, and D and trimming were worked out from the DNA. The table lists roughly 80,000 clones, roughly 82% of them singletons. Germline V gene data show CDR1 as KGHSH and CDR2 as LQKENI. CDR3 length equals 13 residues. Trimming cost V 2 bases and J 8 bases; bases outside gene matches: 1. This sequence originates from an older man with acute or convalescent COVID-19. This chain uses TRBV18 with TRBJ1-4; TRBD1 matches at 8 bases. Sequenced material: peripheral blood. Here the CDR3 reads CASSPGQGEKLFF. CDR3 DNA sequence: TGTGCCAGCTCACCAGGACAGGGCGAAAAACTGTTTTTT.